This T cell receptor beta chain was documented in a study of human T cells and chemical hapten exposure. Unique molecular identifiers were attached to individual cDNA molecules during library preparation. From the RACE reads, TCRdb called clonotypes with MiXCR, one entry per CDR3 protein. The sample carries 180,000 or so distinct CDR3 sequences, about 14% recorded once. Time point given: patch test 1, 2 weeks after DPC sensitization. Indicated treatment: therapeutic diphenylcyclopropenone sensitization with weekly scalp DPC. People who gave samples had alopecia, were 18 to 70 years old, and were suitable for DPC. The clonotype comes from a woman in her thirties with alopecia areata. Some clones in this sample may be carry-over from other donors' samples. This material consisted of whole blood, taken in connection with sensitization to the hapten diphenylcyclopropenone (DPC).

CDR3 sequence: CSVEDATENTEAFF. DNA for the CDR3: TGCAGCGTTGAAGATGCAACAGAGAACACTGAAGCTTTCTTT. The V call is TRBV29-1, the J call TRBJ1-1, with D unclear. V was cut by 0 bases and J by 1 base, with 9 bases left in between. CDR1 is SQVTM, CDR2 ANQGSEA, per germline. The CDR3 sequence is 14 residues long.